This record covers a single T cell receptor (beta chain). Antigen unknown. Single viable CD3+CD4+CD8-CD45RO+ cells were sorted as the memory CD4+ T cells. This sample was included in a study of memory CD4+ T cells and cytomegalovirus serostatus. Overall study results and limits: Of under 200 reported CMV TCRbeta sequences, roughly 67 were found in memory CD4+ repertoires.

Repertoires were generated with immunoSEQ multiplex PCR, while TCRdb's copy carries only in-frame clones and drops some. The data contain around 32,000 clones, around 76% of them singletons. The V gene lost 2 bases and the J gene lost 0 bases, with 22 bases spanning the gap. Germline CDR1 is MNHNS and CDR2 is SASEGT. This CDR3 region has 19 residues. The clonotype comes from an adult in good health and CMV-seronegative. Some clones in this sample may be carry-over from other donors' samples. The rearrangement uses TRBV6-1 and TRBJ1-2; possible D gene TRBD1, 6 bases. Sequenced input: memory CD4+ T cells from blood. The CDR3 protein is CASSETSRWGRGTNYGYTF. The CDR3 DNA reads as TGTGCCAGCAGTGAAACCTCTAGGTGGGGCAGGGGAACTAACTATGGCTACACCTTC.